These 32 T cell receptor beta chains came from one sample sequenced in a study of T cell changes during pregnancy in multiple sclerosis. Profiled with immunoSEQ multiplex PCR; TCRdb holds only in-frame clones, not every one. The table lists 25,000 to 35,000 clones, over 85% of them singletons. Sequencing was performed on CD8+ T cells from peripheral blood mononuclear cells, taken before pregnancy. All receptors derive from a female donor with multiple sclerosis, enrolled in a pregnancy study.

The chain uses TRBV5-1 and TRBJ1-1; possible D gene TRBD1, 6 bases. Germline CDR1 SGHRS, CDR2 YFSETQ. This CDR3 region has 12 residues. The germline V and J ends were trimmed by 3 bases and 10 bases, with 13 bases remaining between them. The CDR3 sequence is CASSSGAAGAFF. The CDR3 DNA sequence: TGCGCCAGCAGCTCAGGGGCGGCTGGAGCTTTCTTT.

The chain has TRBV7-7 and TRBJ2-2; D gene uncertain. The CDR3 length is 13 residues. Germline V gives CDR1 SSHAT, CDR2 FNYEAQ (reference sequence). Between the trimmed V and J ends, which lost 3 bases and 3 bases, there was a span of 5 bases. In DNA form, the CDR3 reads TGTGCCAGCAGCTTCACGGACACCGGGGAGCTGTTTTTT. Protein product: CASSFTDTGELFF.

The CDR3 DNA sequence: TGTGCCAGCAGCAAAGAACAGGGACAGACTTTCTACGAGCAGTACTTC. It is translated as CASSKEQGQTFYEQYF. The V gene is TRBV21-1, the J gene TRBJ2-7; the table's D call of TRBD1 was not tested on the DNA. TRBV21-1 is tagged as a pseudogene. The CDR3 length is 16 residues.

A note on this clone: The junction does not match germline at one end; this may be a read error. The sample has other DNA sequences that encode this CDR3 too. The CDR3 loop is CASRSTYEQYF. The CDR3 DNA follows: TGTGCCAGCAGAAGCACTTACGAACAGTACTTC. The chain has TRBV6-1 and TRBJ2-7, with D unclear. CDR3 length: 11 residues. The V gene's germline CDR1 is MNHNS and CDR2 SASEGT.

The chain is built from TRBV27 and TRBJ2-3; D remains unclear. Germline values: CDR1 MNHEY, CDR2 SMNVEV (reference sequence). The CDR3 spans 14 residues. Trimming left V 2 bases short and J 1 base short, with 7 bases between. The DNA for the CDR3 is TGTGCCAGCAGTTTAGGCACCCGCACAGATACGCAGTATTTT. As protein: CASSLGTRTDTQYF.

This clone was detected only once. CDR3 sequence: CASRWTSASYEQYF. CDR3 bases: TGTGCCAGCAGGTGGACTAGCGCATCCTACGAGCAGTACTTC. The chain uses TRBV7-8 and TRBJ2-7; 9 nucleotides agree with TRBD2. V lost 6 bases and J lost 1; bases outside the gene matches: 4. Germline-derived CDR1 and CDR2 are SGHVS and FQNEAQ. The CDR3 runs to 14 residues. Full variable domain (remainder filled in from reference TRBV7-8 and TRBJ2-7): GAGVSQSPRYKVAKRGQDVALRCDPISGHVSLFWYQQALGQGPEFLTYFQNEAQLDKSGLPSDRFFAERPEGSVSTLKIQRTQQEDSAVYLCASRWTSASYEQYFGPGTRLTVT.

The J gene is TRBJ2-3, the V gene TRBV6-6; D perhaps matches TRBD2 (5 bases). Germline-derived CDR1 and CDR2 are MNHNY and SVGAGI (reference sequence). Deletions cut 4 bases from V and 0 bases from J, with 8 bases between. The CDR3 extends over 14 amino acids. Written as DNA, the CDR3 is TGTGCCAGCAGTTTAGGCGGGAGCACAGATACGCAGTATTTT. Translated: CASSLGGSTDTQYF.

The rearrangement links TRBV29-1 to TRBJ2-1; 11 bases agree with TRBD2. V was pared by 8 bases and J by 7 bases, with 19 bases of the junction left unmatched. The germline V gene encodes CDR1 SQVTM and CDR2 ANQGSEA. There are 17 residues in the CDR3. DNA of the CDR3: TGCAGCCCACCCTGGGGTAGCGGGAGGGAGCTGGGGAATGAGCAGTTCTTC. This codes for CSPPWGSGRELGNEQFF.

The chain couples TRBV11-2 to TRBJ1-1; D call uncertain. The CDR3 extends over 14 amino acids. Looked up from germline, CDR1 is SGHAT and CDR2 is FQNNGV. Trimming removed 4 bases from V and 4 bases from J, with 13 bases in between. The CDR3 here is CASSSRFLGTEAFF. DNA for the CDR3: TGTGCCAGCAGCTCCCGGTTCCTTGGCACTGAAGCTTTCTTT. The full variable domain, its missing parts supplied by reference TRBV11-2 and TRBJ1-1, is EAGVAQSPRYKIIEKRQSVAFWCNPISGHATLYWYQQILGQGPKLLIQFQNNGVVDDSQLPKDRFSAERLKGVDSTLKIQPAKLEDSAVYLCASSSRFLGTEAFFGQGTRLTVV.

The rearrangement uses TRBV7-2 and TRBJ1-2; no definite D call. CDR3 length equals 13 residues. The V end lost 1 base, the J end lost 4 bases, and 7 bases lay between the germline ends. Germline values: CDR1 SGHTA, CDR2 FQGNSA. The CDR3 DNA sequence: TGTGCCAGCAGCTTAGACATCCGCTATGGCTACACCTTC. Residues: CASSLDIRYGYTF.

The gene calls are TRBV4-1 and TRBJ1-2; the D gene is possibly TRBD1 (5 bases). The germline V and J ends were trimmed by 1 base and 2 bases, with 8 bases remaining between them. The germline V gene has CDR1 MGHRA and CDR2 YSYEKL. CDR3 length: 14 amino acids. CDR3 nucleotides: TGCGCCAGCAGCCAAGGCTCAGGGAACTATGGCTACACCTTC. Protein: CASSQGSGNYGYTF.

The chain is built from TRBV7-3 and TRBJ2-1; D possibly corresponds to TRBD2 (6 bases). The V and J ends lost 1 base and 5 bases respectively, with 15 bases between them. This CDR3 is 16 amino acids long. Germline values: CDR1 SGHTA, CDR2 FQGTGA. CDR3: CASSLNPGLRDNEQFF. CDR3 bases: TGTGCCAGCAGCTTAAATCCGGGACTGAGGGACAATGAGCAGTTCTTC.

This clone has just one count. This chain uses TRBV7-7 with TRBJ2-5, with TRBD2 as a possible D gene (6 bases). Trimming took 5 bases from V and 5 from J, leaving 12 bases between them. From germline, CDR1 is SSHAT and CDR2 FNYEAQ (reference sequence). The CDR3 loop spans 13 amino acids. CDR3 coding DNA: TGTGCCAGCAGCGACCGGGGGTGGGAGACCCAGTACTTC. Its protein is CASSDRGWETQYF. Complete variable domain (other parts from reference TRBV7-7 and TRBJ2-5): GAGVSQSPRYKVTKRGQDVTLRCDPISSHATLYWYQQALGQGPEFLTYFNYEAQPDKSGLPSDRFSAERPEGSISTLTIQRTEQRDSAMYRCASSDRGWETQYFGPGTRLLVL.

This clone has a handful of counts. This chain connects TRBV29-1 to TRBJ1-1, with no clear D. From germline, CDR1 is SQVTM and CDR2 ANQGSEA. The CDR3 loop spans 10 amino acids. Deletions cut 5 bases from V and 2 bases from J, with 3 bases between. The CDR3 is CSVTNTEAFF. Written as DNA, the CDR3 is TGCAGCGTTACAAACACTGAAGCTTTCTTT.

V usage is TRBV6-7 and J usage is TRBJ1-2; 7 bases are shared with TRBD1. TRBV6-7 is reported as an ORF; its role is uncertain. The trim removed 5 bases at V and 4 bases at J, leaving 10 bases unmatched. This CDR3 contains 15 residues. CDR3 sequence: CASSPPWGQSYGYTF. As DNA, the CDR3 is TGTGCCAGCAGTCCTCCCTGGGGACAGTCCTATGGCTACACCTTC.

This rearrangement joins TRBV4-3 to TRBJ2-1; tentative D call: TRBD2 (5 bases). V was pared by 1 base and J by 9 bases, with 10 bases between. From germline, CDR1 is LGHNA and CDR2 YSLEER. The CDR3 sequence is 13 residues long. CDR3 nucleotides: TGCGCCAGCAGCCAAGGGACGGGGAGTGAGCAGTTCTTC. It is translated as CASSQGTGSEQFF.

This clone is deemed medium-sized (0.01 to 0.1%). V usage is TRBV9 and J usage is TRBJ2-1; the match to TRBD2 covers 16 bases. J was trimmed by 4 bases and V by 0 bases; bases with no gene match: 7. Germline V lookup: CDR1 SGDLS, CDR2 YYNGEE. This CDR3 comprises 19 residues. CDR3 bases: TGTGCCAGCAGCGTAGGCGGGACTAGCGGGGGGGCCGGGTACAATGAGCAGTTCTTC. It translates to CASSVGGTSGGAGYNEQFF. The full variable domain, in which reference TRBV9 and TRBJ2-1 provide the parts outside the CDR3, is DSGVTQTPKHLITATGQRVTLRCSPRSGDLSVYWYQQSLDQGLQFLIQYYNGEERAKGNILERFSAQQFPDLHSELNLSSLELGDSALYFCASSVGGTSGGAGYNEQFFGPGTRLTVL.

The chain employs TRBV9 and TRBJ2-6; D possibly corresponds to TRBD1 (5 bases). Trimming took 2 bases from V and 0 from J, leaving 12 bases between them. CDR3 length: 17 residues. CDR1 and CDR2 (germline): SGDLS, YYNGEE. As DNA, the CDR3 is TGTGCCAGCAGCGTCCGGACACTGAGCTCTGGGGCCAACGTCCTGACTTTC. Protein sequence: CASSVRTLSSGANVLTF.

This clone was seen only once. V usage is TRBV15 and J usage is TRBJ2-3, with 10 nucleotides matching TRBD1. The CDR3 contains 17 residues. Germline V CDR1 and CDR2: LNHNV, YYDKDF (reference sequence). The J segment lost 1 base and the V segment lost 8 bases, leaving 12 bases of the junction unmatched. CDR3 sequence reads: CATGHSRGQGGTDTQYF. The CDR3 DNA reads TGTGCCACCGGACACAGCAGAGGACAGGGGGGCACAGATACGCAGTATTTT.

In nucleotides, the CDR3 is TGTGCCAGCAGTGACTCAGGAGGAGGGGATCGCAATCAGCCCCAGCATTTT. Translation gives CASSDSGGGDRNQPQHF. The rearrangement links TRBV6-4 to TRBJ1-5; possible D gene TRBD1, 5 bases. V dropped 0 bases and J dropped 2 bases, with 14 bases sitting between them. CDR3 length: 17 amino acids. Looked up from germline, CDR1 is MRHNA and CDR2 is SNTAGT.

The chain employs TRBV6-1 and TRBJ1-1; 10 bases are a match to TRBD1. Germline V gene data show CDR1 as MNHNS and CDR2 as SASEGT. CDR3 size: 14 residues. Germline trimming cut 4 bases from V and 7 bases from J; bases unmatched to any gene: 6. Written as DNA, the CDR3 is TGTGCCAGCAGTGTCTGGACAGGGGGGAGTGAAGCTTTCTTT. Translated, it gives CASSVWTGGSEAFF.

The rearrangement joins TRBV2 to TRBJ2-7, with D unclear. Germline lookup yields CDR1 SNHLY and CDR2 FYNNEI. V lost 7 bases and J 4 bases, leaving 5 bases between the germline ends. There are 10 residues in the CDR3. This chain's CDR3 is CASISYEQYF. CDR3 sequence (DNA): TGTGCCAGCATCTCGTACGAGCAGTACTTC.

A word on this clone: A much larger clone lies a single base off, so this may be a read error. The same CDR3 also results from other DNA sequences found in this sample. The chain joins TRBV10-3 to TRBJ2-5; 7 bases match TRBD2. The length of the CDR3 is 16 residues. The germline gives CDR1 ENHRY, CDR2 SYGVKD. The CDR3 protein is CAIRPGGLWGQETQYF. The DNA of the CDR3 is TGTGCTATCCGGCCGGGAGGCCTATGGGGGCAAGAGACCCAGTACTTC.

The V and J genes are TRBV11-2 and TRBJ1-5; weak D call: TRBD1 (6 bases). The germline V and J ends were trimmed by 4 bases and 1 base, with 11 bases remaining between them. Germline CDR1 reads SGHAT; CDR2 reads FQNNGV. CDR3 length: 15 residues. The CDR3 loop is CASSSLTGSNQPQHF. In DNA form, the CDR3 reads TGTGCCAGCAGCTCCCTTACAGGGAGCAATCAGCCCCAGCATTTT.

The rearrangement links TRBV13 to TRBJ2-5; 10 positions agree with TRBD1. The CDR3 totals 14 residues. Germline V gene data show CDR1 as PRHDT and CDR2 as FYEKMQ (reference sequence). Losses at the gene ends were 5 bases for V and 4 bases for J; bases not matched to a gene: 4. Here the CDR3 DNA reads TGTGCCAGCAGCGCCCGGACAGGGGGAGAGACCCAGTACTTC. Protein product: CASSARTGGETQYF.

This sequence joins TRBV7-9 and TRBJ1-1; D is undetermined. Germline V gene sequence: CDR1 SEHNR, CDR2 FQNEAQ (reference sequence). The CDR3 runs 12 residues. Between the trimmed V and J ends, which lost 5 bases and 4 bases, there was a span of 8 bases. Here the CDR3 DNA reads TGTGCCAGCAGCGGGAGTCCCACTGAAGCTTTCTTT. Translated, it gives CASSGSPTEAFF. The variable domain in full, completed from reference TRBV7-9 and TRBJ1-1, reads DTGVSQNPRHKITKRGQNVTFRCDPISEHNRLYWYRQTLGQGPEFLTYFQNEAQLEKSRLLSDRFSAERPKGSFSTLEIQRTEQGDSAMYLCASSGSPTEAFFGQGTRLTVV.

The V gene is TRBV7-9, the J gene TRBJ2-7; 8 positions match TRBD1. CDR3 length: 14 amino acids. CDR1 and CDR2 from the germline V gene are SEHNR and FQNEAQ (reference sequence). V was clipped by 9 bases and J by 2 bases; unmatched bases: 9. CDR3 in amino acids: CASRPIQGAYEQYF. In nucleotides, the CDR3 is TGTGCCAGTCGTCCGATACAGGGGGCCTACGAGCAGTACTTC.

This clone was found once. The rearrangement uses TRBV5-1 and TRBJ2-7, with 11 bases that match TRBD2. This CDR3 has 15 residues. V was pared by 4 bases and J by 5 bases, with 8 bases of the junction left unmatched. CDR1 and CDR2 (germline): SGHRS, YFSETQ. The CDR3 nucleotides read TGCGCCAGCAGCCCATTAGCGGGAGGGCCGGACGAGCAGTACTTC. Protein: CASSPLAGGPDEQYF.

The V call is TRBV5-1, the J call TRBJ1-6, with D perhaps TRBD1 (5 bases). CDR1 and CDR2 from the germline V gene are SGHRS and YFSETQ. The CDR3 loop spans 15 amino acids. Deletions cut 0 bases from V and 10 bases from J, with 14 bases between. CDR3 bases: TGCGCCAGCAGCTTGGCAAAACCCGGGGGGTCACCCCTCCACTTT. This codes for CASSLAKPGGSPLHF.

This clone was detected once. This sequence joins TRBV7-9 and TRBJ1-3; TRBD1 agrees at 7 bases. The CDR3 totals 13 residues. Germline V gene sequence: CDR1 SEHNR, CDR2 FQNEAQ (reference sequence). V lost 5 bases and J lost 11; bases outside the gene matches: 9. The CDR3 spells CASSGTEPSAIYF. CDR3 in DNA: TGTGCCAGCAGCGGGACAGAACCATCAGCCATATATTTT.

The gene calls are TRBV19 and TRBJ1-5; D possibly corresponds to TRBD1 (6 bases). The germline V gene has CDR1 LNHDA and CDR2 SQIVND (reference sequence). The germline V and J ends were trimmed by 5 bases and 0 bases, with 14 bases remaining between them. CDR3 length: 16 amino acids. The CDR3 DNA follows: TGTGCCAGTAGTGCGCGTGACAGGAATAGCAATCAGCCCCAGCATTTT. This sequence encodes CASSARDRNSNQPQHF.

The J gene is TRBJ1-2, the V gene TRBV5-1; no firm D call. The CDR3 sequence is 14 residues long. CDR1 and CDR2 from the germline V gene are SGHRS and YFSETQ. V was cut by 1 base and J by 0 bases, with 7 bases left in between. CDR3 sequence (DNA): TGCGCCAGCAGCTTGTTCACTACTAACTATGGCTACACCTTC. Translating gives CASSLFTTNYGYTF. Using reference TRBV5-1 and TRBJ1-2 for the parts outside the CDR3, the full variable domain is KAGVTQTPRYLIKTRGQQVTLSCSPISGHRSVSWYQQTPGQGLQFLFEYFSETQRNKGNFPGRFSGRQFSNSRSEMNVSTLELGDSALYLCASSLFTTNYGYTFGSGTRLTVV.